This TCR beta chain is from a study of blood T cell repertoires in COVID-19. Whole-study context: The United States, Italy and Spain supplied acute and convalescent COVID-19 samples. In each case, the material was cDNA or gDNA derived from T cells, B-cell-depleted T cells, or PBMCs.

Clones were sequenced by immunoSEQ multiplex PCR, and TCRdb holds only the in-frame ones, with some missing. The data show roughly 120,000 clones, over 60% seen once. Germline assignment: CDR1 SGHRS and CDR2 YFSETQ. The V end lost 4 bases, the J end lost 3 bases, and 13 bases lay between the germline ends. CDR3 length: 14 amino acids. This sequence was found in a human donor in a cohort sampled during active COVID-19. Input material: peripheral blood. The chain links TRBV5-1 to TRBJ1-1, with unresolved D. CDR3 sequence: CASSPRGGDTEAFF. CDR3 coding DNA: TGCGCCAGCAGCCCCCGGGGTGGGGACACTGAAGCTTTCTTT.